The T cell receptor (beta chain) under discussion was sequenced for a study of T-cell memory formation after mild COVID-19. Study context: TCR clusters were mostly donor specific. Whole-study results and caveats: Clones shrinking from day 15 to 85 showed even CD4/CD8 mixes; later expanders tilted CD4+. Memory sampled before infection contained some responding clones, suggesting cross-reactive memory joined.

The TCR alpha and TCR beta cDNA libraries, bearing sample barcodes and UMIs, were generated by 5'RACE using constant-segment primers. Each CDR3 protein gets one entry after TCRdb re-called the 5' RACE reads with MiXCR. The data hold 560,000 or so distinct CDR3 sequences, with roughly a sixth observed a single time. This clonotype was counted only a few times. The antigen remains unidentified. Germline loops: CDR1 MGHRA, CDR2 YSYEKL. V lost 1 base and J lost 1, with 10 bases in between. This CDR3 is 15 amino acids long. The TCR originated in an adult woman who had mild COVID-19 (a few samples of this study predate the infection). Cell type and time point are not known. The sequencing input was PBMCs or a T cell subset sorted from them (not recorded which). J is TRBJ1-1 and V is TRBV4-1; D unclear. Written as DNA, the CDR3 is TGCGCCAGCAGCCAAGGCCCCCCGGGGAACACTGAAGCTTTCTTT. As protein: CASSQGPPGNTEAFF.